Sequencing of this T cell receptor beta chain was carried out in a study of blood T cell repertoires in COVID-19. The overall study: Some COVID-19 samples were acute and others convalescent; all came from the United States, Italy and Spain.

As handled by the study authors: Researchers report that nucleated cell counts were estimated from reference gene primer amplification. Here immunoSEQ multiplex PCR was the method, and the copy in TCRdb shows in-frame clones only, minus some. That table supplies the V and J calls and clone size; D and trimming were determined from the DNA. The sample records 60,000 to 100,000 clones, roughly 90% being singletons. The CDR3 sequence is 16 residues long. Trimming at V came to 2 bases and at J to 5 bases, leaving 11 bases not matched to a gene. Germline V gives CDR1 SQVTM, CDR2 ANQGSEA. This receptor was taken from a man aged 45-65 years with active COVID-19. The sequenced sample was peripheral blood. The V call is TRBV29-1, the J call TRBJ2-2; 7 bases fit TRBD2. CDR3 DNA sequence: TGCAGCGTTGAATCCGGGGCCGCCGGGAGGACCGGGGAGCTGTTTTTT. Encoded protein: CSVESGAAGRTGELFF.